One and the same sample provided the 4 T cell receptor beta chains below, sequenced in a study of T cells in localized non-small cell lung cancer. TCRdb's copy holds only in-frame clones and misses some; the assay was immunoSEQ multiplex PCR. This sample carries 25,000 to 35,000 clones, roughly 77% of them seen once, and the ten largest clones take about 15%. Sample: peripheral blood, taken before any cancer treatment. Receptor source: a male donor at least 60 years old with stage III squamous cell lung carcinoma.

The CDR3 loop is CASKTQGDEKLFF. The DNA for the CDR3 is TGTGCCAGCAAAACCCAGGGGGATGAAAAACTGTTTTTT. The chain links TRBV28 to TRBJ1-4, with 7 bases identical to TRBD1. This CDR3 is built from 13 residues. Germline loops: CDR1 MDHEN, CDR2 SYDVKM. V was clipped by 7 bases and J by 6 bases; unmatched bases: 5.

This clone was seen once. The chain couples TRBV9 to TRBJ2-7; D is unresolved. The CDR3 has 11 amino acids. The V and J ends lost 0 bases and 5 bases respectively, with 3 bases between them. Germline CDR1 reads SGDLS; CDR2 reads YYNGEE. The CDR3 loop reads CASSVEHEQYF. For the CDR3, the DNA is TGTGCCAGCAGCGTAGAGCACGAGCAGTACTTC.

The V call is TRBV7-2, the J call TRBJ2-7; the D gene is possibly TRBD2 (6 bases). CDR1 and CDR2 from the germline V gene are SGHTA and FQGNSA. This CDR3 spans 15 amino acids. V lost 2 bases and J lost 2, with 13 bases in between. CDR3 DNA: TGTGCCAGCAGCTTAACCCGGGACTTCGCCTACGAGCAGTACTTC. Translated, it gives CASSLTRDFAYEQYF.

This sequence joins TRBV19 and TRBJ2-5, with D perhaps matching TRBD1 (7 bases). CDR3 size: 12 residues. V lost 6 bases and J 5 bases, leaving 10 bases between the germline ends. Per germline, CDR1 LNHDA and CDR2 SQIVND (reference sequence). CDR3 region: CASRAGGETQYF. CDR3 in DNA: TGTGCCAGTAGGGCAGGGGGGGAGACCCAGTACTTC.